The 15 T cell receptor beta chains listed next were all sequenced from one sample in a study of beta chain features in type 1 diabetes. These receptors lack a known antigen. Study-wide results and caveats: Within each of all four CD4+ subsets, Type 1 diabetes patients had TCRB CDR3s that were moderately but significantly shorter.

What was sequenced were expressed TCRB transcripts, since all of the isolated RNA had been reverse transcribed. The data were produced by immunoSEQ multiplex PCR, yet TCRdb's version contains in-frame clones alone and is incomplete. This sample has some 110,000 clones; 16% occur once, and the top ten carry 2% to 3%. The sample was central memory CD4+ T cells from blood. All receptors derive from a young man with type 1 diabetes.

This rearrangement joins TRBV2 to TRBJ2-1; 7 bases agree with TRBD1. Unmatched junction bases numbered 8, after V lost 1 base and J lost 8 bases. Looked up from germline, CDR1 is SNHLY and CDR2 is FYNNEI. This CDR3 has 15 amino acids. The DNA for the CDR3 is TGTGCCAGCAGTGAAGAGGGGGCCCCGCAGCATGAGCAGTTCTTC. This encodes CASSEEGAPQHEQFF.

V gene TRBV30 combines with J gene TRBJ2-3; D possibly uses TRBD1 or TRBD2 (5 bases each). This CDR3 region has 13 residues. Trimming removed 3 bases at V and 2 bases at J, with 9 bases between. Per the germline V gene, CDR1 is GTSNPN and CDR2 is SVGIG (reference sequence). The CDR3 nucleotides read TGTGCCTGGAGGAGGGGTACCACAGATACGCAGTATTTT. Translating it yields CAWRRGTTDTQYF.

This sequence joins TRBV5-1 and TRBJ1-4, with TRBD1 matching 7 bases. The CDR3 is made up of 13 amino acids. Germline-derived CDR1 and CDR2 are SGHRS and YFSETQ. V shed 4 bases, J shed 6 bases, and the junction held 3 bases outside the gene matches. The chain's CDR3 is CASSPGQDEKLFF. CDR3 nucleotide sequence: TGCGCCAGCAGCCCAGGACAGGATGAAAAACTGTTTTTT.

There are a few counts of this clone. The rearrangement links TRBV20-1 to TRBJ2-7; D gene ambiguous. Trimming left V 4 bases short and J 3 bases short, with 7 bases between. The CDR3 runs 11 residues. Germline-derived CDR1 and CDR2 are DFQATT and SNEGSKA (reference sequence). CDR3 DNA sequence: TGCAGTGCTACACAATACTACGAGCAGTACTTC. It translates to CSATQYYEQYF.

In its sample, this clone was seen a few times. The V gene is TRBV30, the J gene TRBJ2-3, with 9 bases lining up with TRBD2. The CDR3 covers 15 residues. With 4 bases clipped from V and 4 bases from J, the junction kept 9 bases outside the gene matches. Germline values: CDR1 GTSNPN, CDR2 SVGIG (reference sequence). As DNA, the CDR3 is TGTGCCTGGAAGGTAGCGGGGGCCGGCCCAGATACGCAGTATTTT. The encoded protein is CAWKVAGAGPDTQYF.

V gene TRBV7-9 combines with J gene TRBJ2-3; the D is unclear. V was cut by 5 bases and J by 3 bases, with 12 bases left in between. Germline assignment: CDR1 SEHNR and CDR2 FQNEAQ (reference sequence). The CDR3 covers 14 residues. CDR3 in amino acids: CASSTLGRTDTQYF. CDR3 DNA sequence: TGTGCCAGCAGCACTCTGGGTAGGACAGATACGCAGTATTTT.

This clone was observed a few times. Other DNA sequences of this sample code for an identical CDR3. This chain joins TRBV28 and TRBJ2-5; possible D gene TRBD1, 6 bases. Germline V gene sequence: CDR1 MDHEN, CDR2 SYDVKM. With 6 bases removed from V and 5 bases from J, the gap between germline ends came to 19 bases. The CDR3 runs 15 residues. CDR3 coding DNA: TGTGCCAGCAGCCTAACAGGGAAGGTTGGGGAGACCCAGTACTTC. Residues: CASSLTGKVGETQYF.

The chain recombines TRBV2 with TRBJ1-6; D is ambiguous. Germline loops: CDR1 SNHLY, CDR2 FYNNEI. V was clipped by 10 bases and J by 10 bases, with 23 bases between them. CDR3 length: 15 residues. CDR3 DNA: TGTGCCACGGGCCTTGCGCAAGCCGATTCCTCACCCCTCCACTTT. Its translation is CATGLAQADSSPLHF.

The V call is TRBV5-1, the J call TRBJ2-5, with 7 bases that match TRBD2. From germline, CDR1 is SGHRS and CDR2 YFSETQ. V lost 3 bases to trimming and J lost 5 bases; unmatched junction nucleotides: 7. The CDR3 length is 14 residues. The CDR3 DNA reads TGCGCCAGCAGCTCCGGGACTATCACGGAGACCCAGTACTTC. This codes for CASSSGTITETQYF.

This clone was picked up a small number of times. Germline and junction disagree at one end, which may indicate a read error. In DNA, the CDR3 is TGTGCCACCAGCGGAGAGAGCGGAGAGAACGAAGAGACCCAGTACTTC. Protein: CATSGESGENEETQYF. The rearrangement joins TRBV15 to TRBJ2-5; D possibly corresponds to TRBD2 (5 bases). The CDR3 contains 16 residues. Per the germline V gene, CDR1 is LNHNV and CDR2 is YYDKDF (reference sequence).

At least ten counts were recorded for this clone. CDR3 sequence reads: CSVHGSGELFF. The CDR3 DNA reads TGCAGCGTTCATGGTAGCGGGGAGCTGTTTTTT. The chain recombines TRBV29-1 with TRBJ2-2; D remains ambiguous. CDR1 is SQVTM and CDR2 is ANQGSEA in the germline V gene. This CDR3 has 11 amino acids. V was shortened by 5 bases and J by 7 bases, with 8 bases between the two germline ends.

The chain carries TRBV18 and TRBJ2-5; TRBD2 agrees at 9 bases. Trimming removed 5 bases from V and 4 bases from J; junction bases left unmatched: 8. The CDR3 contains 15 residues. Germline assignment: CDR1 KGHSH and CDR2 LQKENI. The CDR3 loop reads CASSARGGPGETQYF. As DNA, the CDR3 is TGTGCCAGCTCAGCGCGGGGGGGCCCAGGAGAGACCCAGTACTTC.

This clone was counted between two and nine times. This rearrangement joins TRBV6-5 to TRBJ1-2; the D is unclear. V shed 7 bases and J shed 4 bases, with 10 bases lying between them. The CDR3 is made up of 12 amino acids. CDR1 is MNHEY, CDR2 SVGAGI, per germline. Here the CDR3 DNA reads TGTGCCAGCAAAGGCAGAGTCTATGGCTACACCTTC. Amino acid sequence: CASKGRVYGYTF.

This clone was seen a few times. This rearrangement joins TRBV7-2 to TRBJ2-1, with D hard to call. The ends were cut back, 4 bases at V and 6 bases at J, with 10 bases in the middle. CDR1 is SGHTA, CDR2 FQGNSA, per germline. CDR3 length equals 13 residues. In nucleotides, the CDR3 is TGTGCCAGCAGCTCCTCGACGAGCAATGAGCAGTTCTTC. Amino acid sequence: CASSSSTSNEQFF.

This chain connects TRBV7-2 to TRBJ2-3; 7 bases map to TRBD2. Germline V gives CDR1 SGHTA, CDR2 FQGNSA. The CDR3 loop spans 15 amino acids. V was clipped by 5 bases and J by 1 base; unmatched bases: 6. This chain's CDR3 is CASSPNRGGTDTQYF. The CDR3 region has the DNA TGTGCCAGCAGCCCTAACCGGGGGGGCACAGATACGCAGTATTTT.